The entry below describes one T cell receptor (beta chain). What it binds is not known. This sample is part of a study of cytomegalovirus exposure and HLA in healthy donors. V was shortened by 3 bases and J by 1 base, with 9 bases between the two germline ends. This CDR3 contains 15 residues. Germline CDR1 reads MRHNA; CDR2 reads SNTAGT. Study-level points and caveats: In vitro testing confirmed three CMV-associated chains as specific for CMV antigens. The study reported that TCR beta sequences accurately predicted HLA-A and HLA-B alleles in most subjects. A later analysis reportedly found fewer N-insertions in an Asian-associated ancestry cluster than the roughly 670-donor mean. An observed cluster of highly shared sequence variants was recorded as a likely sequencing artifact.

The PCR had 60 Vbeta and 13 Jbeta primers. Profiled with immunoSEQ multiplex PCR; TCRdb holds only in-frame clones, not every one. The top ten clones hold about 2.7% of a sample with 90,000 to 150,000 clones, roughly 82% of them seen once. This chain links TRBV6-4 with TRBJ2-2; D is perhaps TRBD2 (6 bases). The TCR was taken from a woman aged 40-49 years in good health and CMV-seropositive. The sequenced material came from PBMCs. The DNA of the CDR3 is TGTGCCAGCAGTGAATCAGCGGGGAACACCGGGGAGCTGTTTTTT. Translating it yields CASSESAGNTGELFF.